The rows below give T cell receptor beta chains drawn from one sample of a study of graft-versus-host responses after intestinal transplantation. The method was immunoSEQ multiplex PCR; TCRdb's version includes in-frame clones alone and lacks a portion of them. The profile covers 50,000 to 55,000 clones, with approximately 88% appearing a single time and 0.62% taken by the ten largest. Their cognate antigens are unknown. Sequences were derived from unstimulated CD4+ T cells sorted from spleen or lymph node cells, sampled before transplant. The receptors were gathered from a human donor who was the organ donor for an intestinal transplant. The CDR3 runs from the conserved cysteine through the conserved F or W. D genes are given only for firm matches. A clone size is listed for some rows: how often the clone was seen (once, few, many), or a class if it is expanded.

>TRBD2|TRBJ2-7|.|TRBV6-5
CASSKRGEQYF
TGTGCCAGCAGTAAGCGGGGGGAGCAGTACTTC
>.|TRBJ1-5|.|TRBV30
CAWSPQGLQPQHF
TGTGCCTGGAGTCCGCAGGGGTTACAGCCCCAGCATTTT
>.|TRBJ1-1|.|TRBV18
CASSPGKGETEAFF
TGTGCCAGCTCACCAGGGAAAGGGGAAACTGAAGCTTTCTTT
>.|TRBJ2-1|.|TRBV2
CASSEALGEQFF
TGTGCCAGCAGTGAAGCGCTAGGTGAGCAGTTCTTC
>TRBD1|TRBJ1-1|.|TRBV6-6
CATITGGNTEAFF
TGTGCCACCATAACAGGGGGCAACACTGAAGCTTTCTTT
>TRBD2|TRBJ2-5|once|TRBV5-4
CASSRGLAGGGETQYF
TGTGCCAGCAGCAGGGGACTAGCGGGAGGTGGGGAGACCCAGTACTTC
>.|TRBJ1-2|.|TRBV6-5
CASSYDRDWGYTF
TGTGCCAGCAGTTATGACCGGGACTGGGGCTACACCTTC
>.|TRBJ2-1|.|TRBV2
CARGLASSYNEQFF
TGTGCCCGGGGACTGGCCAGCTCCTACAATGAGCAGTTCTTC
>TRBD1|TRBJ1-1|.|TRBV29-1
CSVGSGQFMNTEAFF
TGCAGCGTCGGTTCGGGACAGTTCATGAACACTGAAGCTTTCTTT
>TRBD2|TRBJ2-7|.|TRBV28
CASSSTSAFYEQYF
TGTGCCAGCAGTTCGACTAGCGCATTCTACGAGCAGTACTTC
>.|TRBJ2-3|.|TRBV10-3
CAIGRSTDTQYF
TGTGCCATCGGCAGAAGCACAGATACGCAGTATTTT
>TRBD1|TRBJ1-1|few|TRBV28
CASSLDRAREAFF
TGTGCCAGCAGTTTGGACAGGGCGAGAGAAGCTTTCTTT
>.|TRBJ1-2|.|TRBV14
CASSQIPGLFDGYTF
TGTGCCAGCAGCCAGATTCCGGGACTCTTCGATGGCTACACCTTC
>.|TRBJ1-1|.|TRBV7-2
CASSSHRVANTEAFF
TGTGCCAGCAGCTCTCACAGGGTCGCGAACACTGAAGCTTTCTTT
>.|TRBJ1-2|.|TRBV7-8
CASSYVAGAYGYTF
TGTGCCAGCAGTTACGTCGCGGGGGCCTATGGCTACACCTTC
>.|TRBJ2-3|.|TRBV28
CASSSARVTDTQYF
TGTGCCAGCAGTTCCGCTAGAGTCACAGATACGCAGTATTTT
>.|TRBJ2-1|.|TRBV14
CASSQDFGGKVNNEQFF
TGTGCCAGCAGCCAAGATTTTGGGGGGAAGGTAAACAATGAGCAGTTCTTC
>.|TRBJ2-2|.|TRBV7-2
CASSLHARGNTGELFF
TGTGCCAGCAGCTTGCACGCCCGGGGGAACACCGGGGAGCTGTTTTTT
>.|TRBJ2-7|.|TRBV10-3
CAIRTGADYEQYF
TGTGCCATTCGTACCGGAGCCGACTACGAGCAGTACTTC
>.|TRBJ2-2|.|TRBV5-1
CASSGKVGSGNTGELFF
TGCGCCAGCAGTGGCAAGGTCGGGAGCGGGAACACCGGGGAGCTGTTTTTT
>.|TRBJ1-1|few|TRBV7-9
CASSLRENTEAFF
TGTGCCAGCAGCTTACGGGAGAACACTGAAGCTTTCTTT
>TRBD1|TRBJ1-1|.|TRBV7-6
CASSLGGRTGFVNTEAFF
TGTGCCAGCAGCTTAGGGGGGCGGACAGGCTTTGTGAACACTGAAGCTTTCTTT
>.|TRBJ1-4|once|TRBV7-6
CASSVREGRDEKLFF
TGTGCCAGCAGCGTCCGCGAGGGGCGGGACGAAAAACTGTTTTTT
>TRBD1|TRBJ1-1|.|TRBV28
CASSFRGQGLRTEAFF
TGTGCCAGCAGTTTTAGGGGACAGGGCCTGAGAACTGAAGCTTTCTTT
>.|TRBJ1-1|.|TRBV6-1
CASSESYTEAFF
TGTGCCAGCAGTGAATCGTACACTGAAGCTTTCTTT
>.|TRBJ2-1|.|TRBV6-5
CASSYSGPKGNEQFF
TGTGCCAGCAGTTATTCAGGGCCGAAGGGTAATGAGCAGTTCTTC
>TRBD2|TRBJ2-3|.|TRBV7-3
CASSSGLAVDTQYF
TGTGCCAGCAGCTCGGGACTAGCAGTAGATACGCAGTATTTT
>TRBD1|TRBJ2-7|.|TRBV2
CASSEMPGGTYEQYF
TGTGCCAGCAGTGAAATGCCAGGGGGTACCTACGAGCAGTACTTC
>TRBD2|TRBJ2-1|.|TRBV5-1
CASSTSGRRDNEQFF
TGCGCCAGCAGCACTAGCGGGAGAAGGGACAATGAGCAGTTCTTC
>.|TRBJ2-4|few|TRBV5-1
CASSFRGYRVSKNIQYF
TGCGCCAGCAGCTTTAGGGGCTACAGGGTTTCCAAAAACATTCAGTACTTC
>TRBD2|TRBJ2-3|.|TRBV5-1
CASSRTSASTDTQYF
TGCGCCAGCAGCCGGACTAGCGCCAGCACAGATACGCAGTATTTT
>TRBD1|TRBJ1-5|.|TRBV6-1
CASRTDRGYNQPQHF
TGTGCCAGCAGGACGGACAGGGGGTACAATCAGCCCCAGCATTTT
>TRBD2|TRBJ2-1|.|TRBV9
CASSVGPPTAGGYNEQFF
TGTGCCAGCAGCGTAGGACCGCCGACAGCGGGGGGCTACAATGAGCAGTTCTTC
>TRBD2|TRBJ2-1|.|TRBV29-1
CSVTPLDGYPSGSWVNEQFF
TGCAGCGTTACCCCTTTGGATGGGTACCCTAGCGGGTCCTGGGTCAATGAGCAGTTCTTC
>.|TRBJ1-1|.|TRBV5-1
CASSLAGNTEAFF
TGCGCCAGCAGCTTGGCAGGGAACACTGAAGCTTTCTTT
>.|TRBJ2-7|.|TRBV6-1
CATRTHTPYEQYF
TGTGCCACCAGAACGCACACCCCCTACGAGCAGTACTTC
>.|TRBJ2-5|.|TRBV4-3
CASSQDLLDYQETQYF
TGCGCCAGCAGCCAAGATCTTTTAGACTACCAAGAGACCCAGTACTTC
>.|TRBJ2-4|.|TRBV10-3
CAISALAKNIQYF
TGTGCCATCAGTGCTCTAGCCAAAAACATTCAGTACTTC
>TRBD1|TRBJ1-2|.|TRBV27
CASSFGQGANYGYTF
TGTGCCAGCAGTTTCGGACAGGGGGCGAACTATGGCTACACCTTC
>.|TRBJ2-2|.|TRBV6-4
CARSYRVPGELFF
TGTGCCAGATCTTACAGGGTCCCCGGGGAGCTGTTTTTT
>.|TRBJ1-2|.|TRBV6-6
CASSPPGGTYGYTF
TGTGCCAGCAGCCCCCCGGGAGGAACCTATGGCTACACCTTC
>TRBD2|TRBJ2-1|.|TRBV6-5
CASSPSGRAYNEQFF
TGTGCCAGCAGCCCAAGCGGGAGGGCCTACAATGAGCAGTTCTTC
>TRBD1|TRBJ2-1|.|TRBV20-1
CSGGQGNEQFF
TGCAGTGGGGGACAGGGAAATGAGCAGTTCTTC
>.|TRBJ2-7|.|TRBV28
CASTAEQGSYEQYF
TGTGCCAGCACCGCGGAACAGGGAAGCTACGAGCAGTACTTC
>.|TRBJ1-1|.|TRBV10-1
CASRGSGTEAFF
TGCGCCAGCAGGGGGTCGGGGACTGAAGCTTTCTTT
>.|TRBJ2-2|.|TRBV5-1
CASSTLEGGELFF
TGCGCCAGCAGCACGCTGGAGGGCGGGGAGCTGTTTTTT